Listed below are T cell receptor beta chains from one sample, sequenced in a study of CD8+ T cells in alopecia areata. This table comes from immunoSEQ multiplex PCR, and its TCRdb copy is limited to in-frame clones, with some not included. The table lists more than 150,000 clones, around 51% of them singletons, with around 9.1% in the top ten. The sequences come from CD8+ T cells sorted from blood, collected around week 54, from a patient treated with tofacitinib. The receptors shown here come from a human donor with alopecia areata. Both conserved end residues are trimmed from each CDR3.

v_call cdr3_aa
TRBV2 ASSESGFTDTQY
TRBV6-1 ASSETGGSYNEQF
TRBV2 ASLPPGGLEQY
TRBV11-2 ASSSGNEQF
TRBV6-5 ASSRGHGTDTQY
TRBV7-6 ASSLFGRGSDVYGYT
TRBV15 ATSRDRQGGSHGANVLT
TRBV7-6 ASSSTRGGTYEQY
TRBV5-6 ASSLWDRDFNEQF
TRBV7-9 ASSDLNQPQH
TRBV11-2 ASSQNLQGDEQF
TRBV19 ATGGWDSNEQF
TRBV18 ASSPDNYGYT
TRBV6-5 ASSAGVTGELF
TRBV19 ASSILGGSYEQY
TRBV27 ASSFSQGQNEQY
TRBV7-9 ASSLAPWDITDTQY
TRBV2 ASSEARNSYGYT
TRBV2 ASMSLYLLRETQY
TRBV6-4 ASSDRKATINEQF
TRBV7-9 ASFGPGELF
TRBV5-1 ASSPGTSESPEAF